This T cell receptor beta chain is from a study of tumour-infiltrating T cells in Burkitt lymphoma. Across the whole study: All epidemiological Burkitt lymphoma subtypes were represented in the cohort. Survival, overall and progression-free, tracked with productive clonality. Study-level results: Several public clonotypes were shared across many Burkitt lymphoma patients.

This clone was counted once. Its antigen is unidentified. The germline V and J ends were trimmed by 8 bases and 4 bases, with 11 bases remaining between them. This CDR3 has 12 residues. The V gene's germline CDR1 is SGHAT and CDR2 FQNNGV. Produced via immunoSEQ multiplex PCR; TCRdb's table is partial and in-frame only. The sample contains 950 to 1,500 clones, roughly a third of which appear only once. The chain carries TRBV11-2 and TRBJ1-1, with D hard to call. Input material: tumor tissue. This receptor was taken from a human donor with Burkitt lymphoma. The CDR3 bases are TGTGCCAGCGCCCCGGGAGGCACTGAAGCTTTCTTT. Translation: CASAPGGTEAFF.